Shown below are 4 T cell receptor beta chains from a single sample sequenced in a study of T cells in Graves' hyperthyroidism and ophthalmopathy. TCR beta CDR3 region amplification was performed from RNA transcripts. TCR CDR3 underwent first-round RT-PCR with the HTBI primer set. TCRdb processed the multiplex PCR reads anew with MiXCR; each CDR3 protein has one entry. The repertoire consists of 490,000 or so distinct CDR3 sequences, with just under 20% occurring once and the leading ten covering less than 55%. The source material was blood. The source is a man between 40 and 49 years old with Graves' ophthalmopathy.

This clonotype has a count of ten or more. The V gene is TRBV6-5, the J gene TRBJ2-5; 14 bases are shared with TRBD2. Germline-derived CDR1 and CDR2 are MNHEY and SVGAGI. The CDR3 sequence is 18 residues long. Trimming removed 0 bases from V and 3 bases from J; junction bases left unmatched: 6. The CDR3 here is CASSYSIEGLAGEETQYF. The CDR3 DNA is TGTGCCAGCAGTTACTCGATTGAGGGACTAGCGGGGGAAGAGACCCAGTACTTC.

In its sample, this clonotype was seen a few times. This chain uses TRBV28 with TRBJ2-5; possible D gene TRBD2, 5 bases. CDR3 length: 15 amino acids. Looked up from germline, CDR1 is MDHEN and CDR2 is SYDVKM. V was clipped by 6 bases and J by 0 bases, with 14 bases between them. The CDR3 sequence is CASSPGELHQETQYF. The CDR3 DNA follows: TGTGCCAGCAGCCCTGGGGAGCTCCACCAAGAGACCCAGTACTTC.

Only a few counts were recorded for this clonotype. CDR3 residues: CASRATGGQPQHF. The CDR3 coding sequence is TGTGCCAGCAGAGCCACAGGGGGCCAGCCCCAGCATTTT. This chain joins TRBV6-1 and TRBJ1-5; 9 nucleotides align to TRBD1. The CDR3 is 13 amino acids. Germline loops: CDR1 MNHNS, CDR2 SASEGT. Losses at the gene ends were 6 bases for V and 7 bases for J; bases not matched to a gene: 4.

At least ten counts were recorded for this clonotype. CDR3 region: CASSLTGAPSTDTQYF. In nucleotides, the CDR3 is TGCGCCAGCAGCTTGACGGGGGCTCCGAGCACAGATACGCAGTATTTT. V usage is TRBV5-1 and J usage is TRBJ2-3; D possibly matches TRBD1 or TRBD2 (6 bases each). V was shortened by 1 base and J by 0 bases, with 12 bases between the two germline ends. The germline gives CDR1 SGHRS, CDR2 YFSETQ. This CDR3 comprises 16 residues.